The subject of this entry is one T cell receptor beta chain. At one of its ends the junction is not consistent with the germline gene, which may arise from a read error. Researchers amplified the TCR beta CDR3 regions from RNA transcripts. HTBI primers were the set used in a first-round RT-PCR of the TCR CDR3. TCRdb passed the multiplex PCR reads through MiXCR, listing each CDR3 protein once. This sample has more than 550,000 distinct CDR3 sequences, with 15% to 20% found just once. The data derive from a study of T cells in Graves' hyperthyroidism and ophthalmopathy. Germline V gives CDR1 MDHEN, CDR2 SYDVKM. The CDR3 covers 17 residues.

The clonotype originates from a man in his forties or fifties with Graves' hyperthyroidism. V and J are TRBV28 and TRBJ2-6; 8 bases line up with TRBD1. The sequencing sample was made of blood. DNA of the CDR3: TGTGCCAGTCTTGGGAGACAGGGGTACTCTGGGGCCAAGGTCCTGACTTTC. Encoded protein: CASLGRQGYSGAKVLTF.